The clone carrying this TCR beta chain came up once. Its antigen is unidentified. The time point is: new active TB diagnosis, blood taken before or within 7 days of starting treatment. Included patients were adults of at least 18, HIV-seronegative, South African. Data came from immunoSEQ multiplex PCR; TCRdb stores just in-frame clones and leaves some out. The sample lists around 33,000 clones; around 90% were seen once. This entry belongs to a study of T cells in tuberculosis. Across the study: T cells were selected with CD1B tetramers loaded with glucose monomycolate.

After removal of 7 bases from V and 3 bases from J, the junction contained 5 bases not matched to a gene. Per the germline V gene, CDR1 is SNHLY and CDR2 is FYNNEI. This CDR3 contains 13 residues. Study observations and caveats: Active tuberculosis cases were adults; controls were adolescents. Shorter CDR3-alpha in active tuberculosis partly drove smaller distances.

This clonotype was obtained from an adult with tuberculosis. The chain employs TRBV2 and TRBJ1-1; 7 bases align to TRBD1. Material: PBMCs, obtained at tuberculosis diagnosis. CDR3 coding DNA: TGTGCCAGCACCACCGGACAGGACACTGAAGCTTTCTTT. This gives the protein CASTTGQDTEAFF.